Sequencing of this T cell receptor (beta chain) was carried out in a study of T cell repertoires in cytomegalovirus infection. TCRdb reprocessed the reads with MiXCR, giving one entry per CDR3 protein. The sample lists about 530,000 distinct CDR3 sequences, approximately 26% occurring once. CDR1 and CDR2 from the germline V gene are SQVTM and ANQGSEA. The CDR3 spans 12 residues. The chain has TRBV29-1 and TRBJ1-1; 7 positions match TRBD1. Material for sequencing was PBMCs. The receptor comes from a human donor in good health (CMV status not recorded). Some clones in this sample may be carry-over from other donors' samples. The CDR3 region is CSVLTGYTEAFF. The DNA of the CDR3 is TGCAGTGTACTGACAGGGTACACTGAAGCTTTCTTT.